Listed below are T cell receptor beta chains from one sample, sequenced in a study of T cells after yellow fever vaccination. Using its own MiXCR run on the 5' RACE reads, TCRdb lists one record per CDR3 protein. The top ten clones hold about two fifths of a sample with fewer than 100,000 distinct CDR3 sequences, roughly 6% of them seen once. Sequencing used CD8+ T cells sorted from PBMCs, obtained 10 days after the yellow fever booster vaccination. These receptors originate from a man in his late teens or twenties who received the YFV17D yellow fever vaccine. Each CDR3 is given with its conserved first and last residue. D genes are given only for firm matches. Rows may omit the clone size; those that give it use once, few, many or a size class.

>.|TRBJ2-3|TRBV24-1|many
TGTGCCACCAGTGACCCTGGGGGAGATACGCAGTATTTT
CATSDPGGDTQYF
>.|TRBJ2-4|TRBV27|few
TGTGCCAGCAGCTCTAAAACAGGGCCATCGTGGAACATTCAGTACTTC
CASSSKTGPSWNIQYF
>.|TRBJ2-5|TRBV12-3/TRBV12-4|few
TGTGCCAGCACTGGGGTGGGTGAGACCCAGTACTTC
CASTGVGETQYF
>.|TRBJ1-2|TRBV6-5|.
TGTGCCAGCAGTCCGCGACAGCTGGCATATGGCTACACCTTC
CASSPRQLAYGYTF
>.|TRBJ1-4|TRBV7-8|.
TGTGCCAGCAGCCCTCAAGAGACGGATGAAAAACTGTTTTTT
CASSPQETDEKLFF
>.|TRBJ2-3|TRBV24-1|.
TGTGCCACCAGTGACCCGACTGGCAGCACAGATACGCAGTATTTT
CATSDPTGSTDTQYF
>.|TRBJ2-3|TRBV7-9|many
TGTGCCAGCGAGGAGAATACGCAGTATTTT
CASEENTQYF
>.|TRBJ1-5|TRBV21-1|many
TGTGCCAGCAGCAAAGATCAGCCCCAGCATTTT
CASSKDQPQHF
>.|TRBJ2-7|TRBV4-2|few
TGTGCCAGCAGCCAACCTCTCGGACAGCGATCCTACGAGCAGTACTTC
CASSQPLGQRSYEQYF
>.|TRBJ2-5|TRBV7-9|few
TGTGCCAGCAGCTTACCGTGGACTTCTCAAGAGACCCAGTACTTC
CASSLPWTSQETQYF
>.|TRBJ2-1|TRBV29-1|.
TGCAGCGCCAAAGACAGCTACTCCTACAATGAGCAGTTCTTC
CSAKDSYSYNEQFF
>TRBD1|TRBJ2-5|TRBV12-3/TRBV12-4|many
TGTGCCAGCAGTCCACAGGGGACCGGGGAGACCCAGTACTTC
CASSPQGTGETQYF
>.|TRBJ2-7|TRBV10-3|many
TGTGCCACCCGAGACTCCTACGAGCAGTACTTC
CATRDSYEQYF
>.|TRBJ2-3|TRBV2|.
TGTGCCAGCGTAACAGGGAAGGCTAGCACAGATACGCAGTATTTT
CASVTGKASTDTQYF
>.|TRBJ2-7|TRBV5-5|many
TGTGCCAGCAGCTTCATGGCTTACGAGCAGTACTTC
CASSFMAYEQYF
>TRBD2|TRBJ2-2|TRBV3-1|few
TGTGCCAGCAGCCGATTCATAGCGGGGGACGCGCGCACCGGGGAGCTGTTTTTT
CASSRFIAGDARTGELFF
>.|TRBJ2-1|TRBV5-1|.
TGCGCCAGCAGCGCCGGGGCAGGGGGGGTTAATGAGCAGTTCTTC
CASSAGAGGVNEQFF
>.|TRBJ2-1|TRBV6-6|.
TGTGCCAGCAGTGAGGACGGGAGCTCCTACAATGAGCAGTTCTTC
CASSEDGSSYNEQFF
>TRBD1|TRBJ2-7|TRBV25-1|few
TGTGCCAGCACCGGGACAGGGGGTTCCGAGCAGTACTTC
CASTGTGGSEQYF
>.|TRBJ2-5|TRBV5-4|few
TGTGCCAGCAGCCACCCGTGGGAACAAGAGACCCAGTACTTC
CASSHPWEQETQYF
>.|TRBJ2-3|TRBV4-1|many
TGCGCCAGCAGCCAAGAACCGACCCTCACAGATACGCAGTATTTT
CASSQEPTLTDTQYF
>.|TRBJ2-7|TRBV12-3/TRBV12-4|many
TGTGCCAGCAGTTTTAGTGGCAGGGTCTACGAGCAGTACTTC
CASSFSGRVYEQYF